A selection of T cell receptor beta chains follows, all from one sample in a study of T-cell reconstitution after alpha-beta-depleted transplantation in children. Using its own MiXCR run on the PCR reads, TCRdb lists one record per CDR3 protein. The sample yields 480,000 or so distinct CDR3 sequences, about 11% seen once. The sequencing used PBMCs, collected before TCRalphabeta/CD19-depleted stem cell transplant. These receptors were obtained from a child aged 2-9 years with inherited bone marrow failure, due to receive a stem cell transplant. The CDR3 runs from the conserved cysteine through the conserved F or W. D genes are given only for firm matches. Size is stated for part of the rows, as once, few or many counts, or as a class when the clone is expanded.

V gene	J gene	CDR3 length	D gene	clone size	CDR3 protein	CDR3 DNA
TRBV9	TRBJ2-2	16	TRBD1	many	CASSGTGTGGIGELFF	TGTGCCAGCAGCGGAACCGGGACAGGGGGTATAGGGGAGCTGTTTTTT
TRBV5-1	TRBJ2-1	15	NA	many	CASTIPWGGTNEQFF	TGCGCCAGCACCATCCCCTGGGGCGGGACGAATGAGCAGTTCTTC
TRBV4-1	TRBJ2-1	18	TRBD2	many	CASSQEGTSGTFLNEQFF	TGCGCCAGCAGCCAAGAAGGGACTAGCGGGACATTTTTGAATGAGCAGTTCTTC
TRBV29-1	TRBJ2-7	16	TRBD2	once	CSIAAFQREGRVEQYF	TGCAGCATTGCGGCCTTTCAACGGGAGGGCCGGGTCGAGCAGTACTTC
TRBV19	TRBJ2-1	13	NA	NA	CASSIGPEAEQFF	TGTGCCAGTAGTATAGGACCAGAAGCGGAGCAGTTCTTC
TRBV4-1	TRBJ2-7	16	NA	few	CASSQDQGSKSYEQYF	TGCGCCAGCAGCCAAGATCAGGGGAGTAAGTCCTACGAGCAGTACTTC
TRBV11-2	TRBJ2-1	13	TRBD2	many	CASSFAGGGEQFF	TGTGCCAGCAGCTTCGCGGGAGGAGGTGAGCAGTTCTTC
TRBV7-9	TRBJ2-3	14	NA	many	CASSLSRASDTQYF	TGTGCCAGCAGCTTAAGCAGGGCATCAGATACGCAGTATTTT
TRBV14	TRBJ2-4	14	TRBD2	NA	CASSQVSGEGPQYF	TGTGCCAGCAGCCAAGTTTCCGGGGAGGGCCCCCAGTACTTC
TRBV28	TRBJ1-5	15	TRBD1	many	CASSSTGLRNQPQHF	TGTGCCAGCAGTTCGACAGGGCTAAGGAATCAGCCCCAGCATTTT
TRBV29-1	TRBJ1-1	14	TRBD1	many	CSVRDRGVNTEAFF	TGCAGCGTTCGCGACAGGGGAGTGAACACTGAAGCTTTCTTT
TRBV7-9	TRBJ2-1	14	TRBD2	NA	CASARGWAGDEQFF	TGTGCCTCAGCACGGGGTTGGGCGGGAGACGAGCAGTTCTTC
TRBV29-1	TRBJ2-7	14	NA	many	CSVETRGTSYEQYF	TGCAGCGTTGAAACTAGAGGCACATCCTACGAGCAGTACTTC
TRBV11-2	TRBJ1-6	14	NA	many	CASSLGRDNSPLHF	TGTGCCAGCAGCTTAGGACGGGATAATTCACCCCTCCACTTT
TRBV28	TRBJ2-5	18	TRBD1	NA	CASSPRPGQGWFQETQYF	TGTGCCAGCAGTCCAAGACCGGGACAGGGGTGGTTCCAAGAGACCCAGTACTTC
TRBV19	TRBJ1-6	15	NA	many	CASSPDSGPYSPLHF	TGTGCCAGTAGTCCTGATTCAGGACCATATTCACCCCTCCACTTT
TRBV12-3/TRBV12-4	TRBJ2-3	12	NA	many	CASSFWGNTQYF	TGTGCCAGCAGTTTTTGGGGCAATACGCAGTATTTT
TRBV7-2	TRBJ2-7	15	TRBD1	NA	CASSLAGQGAREQYF	TGTGCCAGCAGCTTAGCCGGACAGGGGGCGCGTGAGCAGTACTTC
TRBV6-5	TRBJ2-7	13	NA	many	CASSYLQGDEQYF	TGTGCCAGCAGTTACTTACAGGGCGACGAGCAGTACTTC
TRBV29-1	TRBJ2-1	14	TRBD2	many	CSVARLAVDNEQFF	TGCAGCGTCGCGAGGCTAGCGGTTGACAATGAGCAGTTCTTC
TRBV12-3/TRBV12-4	TRBJ2-3	15	NA	many	CASSYLAGTTDTQYF	TGTGCCAGCAGTTACCTTGCGGGCACCACAGATACGCAGTATTTT
TRBV27	TRBJ2-3	16	NA	few	CASSSLKALGTDTQYF	TGTGCCAGCAGTTCTCTAAAAGCCTTGGGAACAGATACGCAGTATTTT
TRBV5-1	TRBJ1-2	11	TRBD1	many	CASRDSYGYTF	TGCGCCAGCCGGGACAGCTATGGCTACACCTTC
TRBV12-3/TRBV12-4	TRBJ2-7	13	NA	NA	CASSPTDHYEQYF	TGTGCCAGCAGCCCCACAGACCACTACGAGCAGTACTTC
TRBV9	TRBJ2-1	16	TRBD2	many	CASSEELAGINNEQFF	TGTGCCAGCAGCGAAGAACTAGCGGGCATAAACAATGAGCAGTTCTTC
TRBV29-1	TRBJ2-1	14	NA	NA	CSASGELFYNEQFF	TGCAGCGCCTCGGGAGAACTCTTCTACAATGAGCAGTTCTTC
TRBV30	TRBJ2-7	13	NA	NA	CAWSRDRRSEQYF	TGTGCCTGGAGCCGGGACCGCCGGTCCGAGCAGTACTTC
TRBV2	TRBJ2-7	15	NA	many	CASSEARSGRDEQYF	TGTGCCAGCAGTGAAGCGCGGAGCGGGCGAGACGAGCAGTACTTC
TRBV27	TRBJ1-1	15	NA	many	CASSPLGPQNTEAFF	TGTGCCAGCAGTCCCCTGGGACCGCAGAACACTGAAGCTTTCTTT
TRBV4-3	TRBJ2-7	16	TRBD2	many	CASSQDKSGGSYEQYF	TGCGCCAGCAGCCAAGATAAGAGCGGGGGCTCCTACGAGCAGTACTTC
TRBV10-2	TRBJ1-5	13	NA	many	CASTSDGDQPQHF	TGCGCCAGCACCTCGGACGGGGATCAGCCCCAGCATTTT
TRBV11-2	TRBJ2-7	18	TRBD2	many	CASSLDQTGTSGSYEQYF	TGTGCCAGCAGCTTAGACCAGACCGGGACTAGCGGGAGCTACGAGCAGTACTTC
TRBV4-3	TRBJ2-3	17	TRBD2	many	CASSQAPGLQLTDTQYF	TGCGCCAGCAGCCAAGCCCCGGGACTACAATTGACAGATACGCAGTATTTT
TRBV6-4	TRBJ2-7	19	TRBD1	many	CASSALSGTEDGLSYEQYF	TGTGCCAGCAGTGCCCTATCCGGGACAGAGGATGGCTTATCCTACGAGCAGTACTTC
TRBV27	TRBJ2-1	14	NA	many	CASSTTGLRDEQFF	TGTGCCAGCAGCACCACCGGGTTACGGGATGAGCAGTTCTTC
TRBV3-1	TRBJ1-2	15	TRBD1	NA	CASSQQGARGYGYTF	TGTGCCAGCAGCCAGCAGGGGGCGAGAGGCTATGGCTACACCTTC
TRBV5-6	TRBJ2-7	13	NA	many	CASSPWGDYEQYF	TGTGCCAGCAGCCCCTGGGGTGATTACGAGCAGTACTTC
TRBV7-9	TRBJ2-5	16	TRBD1	many	CASSLARDRPQETQYF	TGTGCCAGCAGCTTAGCGCGGGACAGGCCACAAGAGACCCAGTACTTC
TRBV27	TRBJ2-7	19	TRBD2	NA	CASSLTRTSGRASSYEQYF	TGTGCCAGCAGTCTAACTCGGACTAGCGGGAGGGCTAGCTCCTACGAGCAGTACTTC
TRBV27	TRBJ1-5	14	NA	many	CASSFVGGGQPQHF	TGTGCCAGCAGTTTTGTGGGGGGCGGGCAGCCCCAGCATTTT
TRBV6-1	TRBJ2-3	13	NA	many	CASSETGTDTQYF	TGTGCCAGCAGTGAGACAGGAACAGATACGCAGTATTTT
TRBV10-3	TRBJ2-1	13	NA	many	CAIRTATYNEQFF	TGTGCCATCAGAACAGCTACCTACAATGAGCAGTTCTTC
TRBV12-3/TRBV12-4	TRBJ2-4	18	NA	few	CASSLAPAGARAKNIQYF	TGTGCCAGCAGTTTAGCGCCTGCGGGTGCCCGGGCCAAAAACATTCAGTACTTC
TRBV25-1	TRBJ2-7	13	NA	many	CASGPTVSYEQYF	TGTGCCAGCGGGCCGACAGTTTCCTACGAGCAGTACTTC
TRBV4-3	TRBJ2-1	16	NA	few	CASSQDSGSQPGEQFF	TGCGCCAGCAGCCAAGACTCGGGGAGTCAGCCTGGAGAGCAGTTCTTC
TRBV12-3/TRBV12-4	TRBJ1-5	15	NA	many	CASSRTAFTNQPQHF	TGTGCCAGCAGTCGGACCGCCTTTACCAATCAGCCCCAGCATTTT
TRBV5-3	TRBJ2-2	16	TRBD1	NA	CAREITGQTNTGELFF	TGTGCCAGAGAAATAACGGGACAGACGAACACCGGGGAGCTGTTTTTT
TRBV27	TRBJ1-5	12	NA	NA	CASARNNQPQHF	TGTGCCAGCGCGAGAAACAATCAGCCCCAGCATTTT
TRBV4-3	TRBJ2-7	14	NA	many	CASSPSRGMYEQYF	TGCGCCAGCAGCCCCTCGAGGGGGATGTACGAGCAGTACTTC
TRBV1	TRBJ2-7	11	NA	many	CTSSPDREQYF	TGCACCAGCAGCCCTGACAGGGAGCAGTACTTC
TRBV4-3	TRBJ1-6	17	NA	many	CASSQDLQSSYNSPLHF	TGCGCCAGCAGCCAAGATCTTCAGAGCTCCTATAATTCACCCCTCCACTTT
TRBV29-1	TRBJ2-7	12	TRBD1	NA	CSVELQGNEQYF	TGCAGCGTTGAGCTACAGGGGAACGAGCAGTACTTC
TRBV7-9	TRBJ2-5	12	NA	many	CASSKIQETQYF	TGTGCCAGCAGTAAAATCCAAGAGACCCAGTACTTC
TRBV7-9	TRBJ2-7	14	NA	many	CASSFAIRPYEQYF	TGTGCCAGCAGCTTTGCCATCCGTCCCTACGAGCAGTACTTC
TRBV7-9	TRBJ2-2	16	TRBD2	many	CASFQAGEKNTGELFF	TGTGCCAGCTTCCAGGCGGGAGAGAAAAACACCGGGGAGCTGTTTTTT
TRBV12-3/TRBV12-4	TRBJ2-5	11	NA	many	CASSMRETQYF	TGTGCCAGCAGTATGAGAGAGACCCAGTACTTC
TRBV27	TRBJ2-7	13	NA	many	CASAVRQEGEQYF	TGTGCCAGCGCGGTCCGACAGGAAGGCGAGCAGTACTTC